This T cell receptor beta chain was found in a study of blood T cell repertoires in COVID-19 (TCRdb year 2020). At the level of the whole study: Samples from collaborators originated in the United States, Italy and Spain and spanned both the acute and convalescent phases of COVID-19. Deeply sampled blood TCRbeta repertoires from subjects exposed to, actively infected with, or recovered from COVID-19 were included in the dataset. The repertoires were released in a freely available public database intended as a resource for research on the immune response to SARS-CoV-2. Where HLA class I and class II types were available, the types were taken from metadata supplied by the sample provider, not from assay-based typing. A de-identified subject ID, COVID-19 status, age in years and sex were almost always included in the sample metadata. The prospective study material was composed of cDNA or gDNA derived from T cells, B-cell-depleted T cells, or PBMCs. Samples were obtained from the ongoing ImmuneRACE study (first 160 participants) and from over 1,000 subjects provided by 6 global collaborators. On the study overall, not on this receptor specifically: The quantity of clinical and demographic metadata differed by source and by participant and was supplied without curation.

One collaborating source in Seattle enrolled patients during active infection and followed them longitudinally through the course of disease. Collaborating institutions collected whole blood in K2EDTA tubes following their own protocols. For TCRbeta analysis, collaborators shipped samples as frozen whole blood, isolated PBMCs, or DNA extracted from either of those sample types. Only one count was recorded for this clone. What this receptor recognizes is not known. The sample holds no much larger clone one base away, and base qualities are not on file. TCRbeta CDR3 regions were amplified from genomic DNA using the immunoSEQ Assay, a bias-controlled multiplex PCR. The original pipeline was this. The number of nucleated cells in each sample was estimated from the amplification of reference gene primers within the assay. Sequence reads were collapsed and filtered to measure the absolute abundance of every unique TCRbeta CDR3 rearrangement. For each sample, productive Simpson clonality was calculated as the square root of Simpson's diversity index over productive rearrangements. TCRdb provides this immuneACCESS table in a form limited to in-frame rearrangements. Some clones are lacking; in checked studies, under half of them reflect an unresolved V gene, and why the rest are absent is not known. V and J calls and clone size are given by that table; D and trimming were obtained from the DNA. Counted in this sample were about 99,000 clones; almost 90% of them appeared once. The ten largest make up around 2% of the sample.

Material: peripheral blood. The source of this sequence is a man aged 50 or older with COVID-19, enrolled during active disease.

The bases are TGTGCCAGCAGTGAGGCGGGGGGGAGCACAGATACGCAGTATTTT. Its coded protein is CASSEAGGSTDTQYF. The chain uses TRBV7-6 and TRBJ2-3, with 9 bases aligning to TRBD2. Including cysteine and phenylalanine, the CDR3 has 15 amino acids. The only DNA kept is the CDR3, 45 bases in frame from the first base. CDR1 SGHVS and CDR2 FNYEAQ were looked up in the germline V gene. V has 6 bases trimmed and J has 0 bases trimmed; junction bases matching no gene number 4.